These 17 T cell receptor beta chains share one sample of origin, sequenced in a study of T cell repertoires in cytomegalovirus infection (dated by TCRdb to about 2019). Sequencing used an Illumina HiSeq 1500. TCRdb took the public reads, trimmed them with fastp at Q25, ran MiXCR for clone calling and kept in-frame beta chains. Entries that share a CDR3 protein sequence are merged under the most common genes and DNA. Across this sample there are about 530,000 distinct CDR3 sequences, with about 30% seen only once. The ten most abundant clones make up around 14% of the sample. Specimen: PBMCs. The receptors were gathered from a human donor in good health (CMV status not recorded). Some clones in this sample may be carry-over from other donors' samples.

The CDR3: CAWSNRGDGYTF. In DNA form, the CDR3 reads TGTGCCTGGAGTAATAGAGGAGATGGCTACACCTTC. The chain is built from TRBV30 and TRBJ1-2; no reliable D call. V was shortened by 2 bases and J by 6 bases, with 10 bases between the two germline ends. The germline CDR1 and CDR2 sequences are GTSNPN and SVGIG (reference sequence). CDR3 length equals 12 residues.

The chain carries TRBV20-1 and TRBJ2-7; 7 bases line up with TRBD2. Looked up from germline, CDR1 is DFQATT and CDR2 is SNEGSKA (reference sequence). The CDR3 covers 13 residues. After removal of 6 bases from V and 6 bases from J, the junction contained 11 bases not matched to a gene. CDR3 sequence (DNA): TGCAGTGCCGGAGGGCTAGCGGCCTCCGAGCAGTACTTC. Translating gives CSAGGLAASEQYF.

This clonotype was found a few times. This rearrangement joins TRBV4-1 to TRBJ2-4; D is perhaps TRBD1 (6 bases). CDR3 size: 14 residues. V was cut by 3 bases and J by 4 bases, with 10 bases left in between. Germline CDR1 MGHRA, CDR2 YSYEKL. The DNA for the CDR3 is TGCGCCAGCAGCCACGTGGACAGAAAAAACATTCAGTACTTC. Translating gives CASSHVDRKNIQYF.

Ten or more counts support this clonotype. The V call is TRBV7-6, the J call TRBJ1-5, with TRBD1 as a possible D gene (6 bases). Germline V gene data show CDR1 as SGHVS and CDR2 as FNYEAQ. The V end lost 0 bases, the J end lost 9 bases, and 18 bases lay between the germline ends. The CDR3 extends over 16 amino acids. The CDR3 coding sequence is TGTGCCAGCAGCTTAGCCGGACAGAACTCCTTAGGGCCCCAGCATTTT. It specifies CASSLAGQNSLGPQHF. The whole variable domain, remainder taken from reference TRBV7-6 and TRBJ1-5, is GAGVSQSPRYKVTKRGQDVALRCDPISGHVSLYWYRQALGQGPEFLTYFNYEAQQDKSGLPNDRFSAERPEGSISTLTIQRTEQRDSAMYRCASSLAGQNSLGPQHFGDGTRLSIL.

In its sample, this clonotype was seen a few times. CDR3 protein: CAIALAGGYNEQFF. CDR3 nucleotides: TGTGCCATCGCACTAGCGGGAGGGTACAATGAGCAGTTCTTC. This chain joins TRBV10-3 and TRBJ2-1, with TRBD2 identical over 13 bases. J lost 4 bases, V lost 8 bases, and 2 bases had no gene match. CDR3 length equals 14 residues. CDR1 and CDR2 from the germline V gene are ENHRY and SYGVKD.

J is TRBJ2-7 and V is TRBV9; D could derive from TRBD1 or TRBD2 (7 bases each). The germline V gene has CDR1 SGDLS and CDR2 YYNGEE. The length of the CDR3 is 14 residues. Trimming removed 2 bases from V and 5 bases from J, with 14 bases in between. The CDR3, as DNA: TGTGCCAGCAGCGTCTCGACAGGGAGGGACGAGCAGTACTTC. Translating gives CASSVSTGRDEQYF.

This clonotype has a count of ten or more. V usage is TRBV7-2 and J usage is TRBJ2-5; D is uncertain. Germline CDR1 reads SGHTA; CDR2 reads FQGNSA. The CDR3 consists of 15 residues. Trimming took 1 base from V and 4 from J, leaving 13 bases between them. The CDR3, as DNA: TGTGCCAGCAGCTTAGACTTTGCGGTCGGAGAGACCCAGTACTTC. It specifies CASSLDFAVGETQYF.

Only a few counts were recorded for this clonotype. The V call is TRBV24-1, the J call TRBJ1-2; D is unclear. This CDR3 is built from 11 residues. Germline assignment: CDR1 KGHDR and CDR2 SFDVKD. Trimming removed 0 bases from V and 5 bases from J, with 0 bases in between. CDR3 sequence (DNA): TGTGCCACCAGTGATTTGTATGGCTACACCTTC. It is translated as CATSDLYGYTF.

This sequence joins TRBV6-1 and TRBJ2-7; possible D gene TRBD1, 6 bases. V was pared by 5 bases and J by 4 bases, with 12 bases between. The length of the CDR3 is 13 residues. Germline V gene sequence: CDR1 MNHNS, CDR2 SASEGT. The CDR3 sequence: CASSWDIGYEQYF. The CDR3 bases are TGTGCCAGCAGTTGGGACATCGGATACGAGCAGTACTTC.

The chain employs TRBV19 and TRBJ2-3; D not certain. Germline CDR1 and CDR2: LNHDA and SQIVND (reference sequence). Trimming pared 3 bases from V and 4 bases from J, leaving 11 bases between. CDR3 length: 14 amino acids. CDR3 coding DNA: TGTGCCAGTAGTATCAAGCGTGTCGCAGATACGCAGTATTTT. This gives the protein CASSIKRVADTQYF. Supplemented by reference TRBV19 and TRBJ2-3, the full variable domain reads DGGITQSPKYLFRKEGQNVTLSCEQNLNHDAMYWYRQDPGQGLRLIYYSQIVNDFQKGDIAEGYSVSREKKESFPLTVTSAQKNPTAFYLCASSIKRVADTQYFGPGTRLTVL.

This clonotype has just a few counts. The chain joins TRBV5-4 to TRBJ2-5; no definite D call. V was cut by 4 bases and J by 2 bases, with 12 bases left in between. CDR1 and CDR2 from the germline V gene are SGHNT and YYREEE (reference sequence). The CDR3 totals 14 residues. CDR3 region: CASSAWTGQETQYF. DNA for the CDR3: TGTGCCAGCAGCGCCTGGACGGGTCAAGAGACCCAGTACTTC.

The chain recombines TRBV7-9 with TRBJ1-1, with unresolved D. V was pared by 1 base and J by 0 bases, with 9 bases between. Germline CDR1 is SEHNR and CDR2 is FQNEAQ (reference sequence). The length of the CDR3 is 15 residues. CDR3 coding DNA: TGTGCCAGCAGCTTAGTGGCCAGCATGAACACTGAAGCTTTCTTT. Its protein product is CASSLVASMNTEAFF.

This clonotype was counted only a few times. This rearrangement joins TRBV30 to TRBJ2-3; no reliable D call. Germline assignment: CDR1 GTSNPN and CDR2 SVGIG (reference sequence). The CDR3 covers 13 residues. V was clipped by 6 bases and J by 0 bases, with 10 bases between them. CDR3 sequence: CACMTISTDTQYF. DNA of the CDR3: TGTGCCTGTATGACAATAAGCACAGATACGCAGTATTTT.

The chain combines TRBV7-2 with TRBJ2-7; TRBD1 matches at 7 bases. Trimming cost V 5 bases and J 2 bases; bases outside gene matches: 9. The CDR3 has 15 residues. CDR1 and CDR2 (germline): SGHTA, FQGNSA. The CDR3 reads CASSHRDRSAYEQYV. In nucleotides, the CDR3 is TGTGCCAGCAGCCACCGGGACAGAAGTGCCTACGAGCAGTACGTC.

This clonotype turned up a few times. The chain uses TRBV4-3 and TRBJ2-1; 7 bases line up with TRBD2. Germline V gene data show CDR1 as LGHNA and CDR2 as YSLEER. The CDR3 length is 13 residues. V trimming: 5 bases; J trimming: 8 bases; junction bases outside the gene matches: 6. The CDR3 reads CASSSLAVDEQFF. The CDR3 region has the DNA TGCGCCAGCAGCTCTCTAGCGGTGGATGAGCAGTTCTTC.

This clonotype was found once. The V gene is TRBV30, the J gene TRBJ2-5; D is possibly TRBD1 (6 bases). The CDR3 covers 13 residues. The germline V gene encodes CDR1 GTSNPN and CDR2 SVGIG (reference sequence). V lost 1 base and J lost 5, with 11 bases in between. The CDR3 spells CAWSANRAETQYF. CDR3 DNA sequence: TGTGCCTGGAGTGCCAACAGGGCGGAGACCCAGTACTTC.

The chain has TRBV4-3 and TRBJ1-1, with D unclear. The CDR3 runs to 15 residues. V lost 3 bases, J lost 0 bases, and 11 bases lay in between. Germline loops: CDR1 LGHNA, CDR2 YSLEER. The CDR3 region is CASSQRRGMNTEAFF. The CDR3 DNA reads TGCGCCAGCAGCCAGCGACGCGGCATGAACACTGAAGCTTTCTTT.